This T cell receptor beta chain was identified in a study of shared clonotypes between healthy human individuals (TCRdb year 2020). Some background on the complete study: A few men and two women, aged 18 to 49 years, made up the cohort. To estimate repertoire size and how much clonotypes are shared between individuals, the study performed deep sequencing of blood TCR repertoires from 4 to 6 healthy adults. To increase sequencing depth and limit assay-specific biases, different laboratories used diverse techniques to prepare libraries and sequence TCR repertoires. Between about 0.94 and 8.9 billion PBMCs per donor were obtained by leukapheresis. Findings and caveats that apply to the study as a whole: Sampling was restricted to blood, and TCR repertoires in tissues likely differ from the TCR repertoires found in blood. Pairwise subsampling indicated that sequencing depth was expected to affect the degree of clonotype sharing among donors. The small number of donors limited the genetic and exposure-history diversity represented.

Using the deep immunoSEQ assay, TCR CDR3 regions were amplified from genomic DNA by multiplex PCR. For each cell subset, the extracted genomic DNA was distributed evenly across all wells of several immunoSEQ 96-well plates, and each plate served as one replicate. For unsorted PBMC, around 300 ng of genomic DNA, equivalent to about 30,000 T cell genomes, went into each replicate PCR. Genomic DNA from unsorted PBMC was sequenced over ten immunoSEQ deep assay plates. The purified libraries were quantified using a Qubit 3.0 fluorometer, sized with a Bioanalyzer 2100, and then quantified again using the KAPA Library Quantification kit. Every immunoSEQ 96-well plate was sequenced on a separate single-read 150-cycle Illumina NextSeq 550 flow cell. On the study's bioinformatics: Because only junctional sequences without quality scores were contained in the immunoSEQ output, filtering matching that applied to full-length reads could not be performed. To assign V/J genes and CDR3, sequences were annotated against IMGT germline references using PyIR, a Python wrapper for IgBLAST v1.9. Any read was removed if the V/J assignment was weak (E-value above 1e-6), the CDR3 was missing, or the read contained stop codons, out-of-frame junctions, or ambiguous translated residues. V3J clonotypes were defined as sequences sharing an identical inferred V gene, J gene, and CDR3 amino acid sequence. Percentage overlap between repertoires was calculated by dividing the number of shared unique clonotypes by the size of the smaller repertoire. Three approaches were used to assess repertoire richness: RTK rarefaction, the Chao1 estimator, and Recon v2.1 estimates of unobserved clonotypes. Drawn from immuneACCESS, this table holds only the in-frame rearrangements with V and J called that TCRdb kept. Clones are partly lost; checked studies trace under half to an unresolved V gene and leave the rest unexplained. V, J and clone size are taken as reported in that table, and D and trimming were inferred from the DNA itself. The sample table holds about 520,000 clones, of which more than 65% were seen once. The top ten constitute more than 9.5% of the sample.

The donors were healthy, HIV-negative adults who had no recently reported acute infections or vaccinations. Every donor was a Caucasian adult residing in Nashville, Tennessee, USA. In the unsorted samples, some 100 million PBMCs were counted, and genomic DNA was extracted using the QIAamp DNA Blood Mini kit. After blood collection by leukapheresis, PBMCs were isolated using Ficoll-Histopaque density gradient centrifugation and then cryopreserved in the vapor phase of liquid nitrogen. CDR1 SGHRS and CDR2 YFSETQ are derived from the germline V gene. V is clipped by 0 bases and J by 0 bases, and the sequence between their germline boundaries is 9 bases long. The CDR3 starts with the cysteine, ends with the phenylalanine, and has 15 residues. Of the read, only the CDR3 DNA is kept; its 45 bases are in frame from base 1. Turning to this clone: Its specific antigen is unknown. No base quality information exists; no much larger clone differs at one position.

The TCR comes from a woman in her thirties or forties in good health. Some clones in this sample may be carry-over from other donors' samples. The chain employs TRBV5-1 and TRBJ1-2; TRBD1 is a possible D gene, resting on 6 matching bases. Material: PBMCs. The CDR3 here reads CASSLGPGANYGYTF. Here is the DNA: TGCGCCAGCAGCTTGGGCCCAGGGGCTAACTATGGCTACACCTTC.